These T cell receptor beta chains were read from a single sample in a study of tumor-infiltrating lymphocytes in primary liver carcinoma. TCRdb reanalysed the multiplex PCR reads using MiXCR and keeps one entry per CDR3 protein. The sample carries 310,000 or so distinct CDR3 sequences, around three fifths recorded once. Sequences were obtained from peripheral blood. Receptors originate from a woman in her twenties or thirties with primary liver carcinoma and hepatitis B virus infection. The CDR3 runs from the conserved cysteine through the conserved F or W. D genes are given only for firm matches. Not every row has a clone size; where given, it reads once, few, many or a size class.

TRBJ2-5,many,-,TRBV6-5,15,CASRSTGPSGETQYF,TGTGCCAGCAGGTCAACAGGGCCTAGTGGGGAGACCCAGTACTTC
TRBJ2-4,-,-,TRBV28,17,CAGITSAGRGAKNIQYF,TGTGCCGGCATCACCTCGGCGGGGCGAGGGGCCAAAAACATTCAGTACTTC
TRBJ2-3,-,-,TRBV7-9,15,CTSSLVASSTDTQYF,TGTACCAGCAGCTTAGTAGCGTCTAGCACAGATACGCAGTATTTT
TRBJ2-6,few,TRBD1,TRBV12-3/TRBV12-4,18,CASSSQGALLSGANVLTF,TGTGCCAGCAGTAGTCAGGGGGCGCTTTTATCCGGGGCCAACGTCCTGACTTTC
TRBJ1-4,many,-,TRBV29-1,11,CSVDSSEKLFF,TGCAGCGTCGACAGTAGTGAAAAACTGTTTTTT
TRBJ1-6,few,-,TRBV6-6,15,CASSPTSPLIWPLHF,TGTGCCAGCAGTCCCACGAGTCCTTTGATATGGCCCCTCCACTTT
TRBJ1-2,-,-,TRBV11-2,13,CGSSLEGSYGYTF,TGTGGTAGCAGCTTAGAAGGCTCCTATGGCTACACCTTC
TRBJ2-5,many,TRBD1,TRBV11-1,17,CASSPIRLPGGVGTQYF,TGTGCCAGCAGCCCGATACGGTTGCCAGGGGGCGTTGGGACCCAGTACTTC
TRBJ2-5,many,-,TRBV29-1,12,CSVVTRTETQYF,TGCAGCGTTGTGACTAGAACGGAGACCCAGTACTTC
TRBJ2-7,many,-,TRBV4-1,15,CASSLGREGGYEQYF,TGCGCCAGCAGCCTCGGTCGTGAAGGGGGCTACGAGCAGTACTTC
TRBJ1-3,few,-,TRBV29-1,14,CSVVVGHPVDTIYF,TGCAGCGTTGTTGTTGGACACCCGGTGGACACCATATATTTT
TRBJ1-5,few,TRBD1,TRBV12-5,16,CASALGTGGSNQPQHF,TGTGCTAGTGCCCTCGGGACAGGGGGCTCCAATCAGCCCCAGCATTTT
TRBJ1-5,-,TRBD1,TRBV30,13,CAWKQGVNQPQHF,TGTGCCTGGAAACAGGGGGTAAATCAGCCCCAGCATTTT
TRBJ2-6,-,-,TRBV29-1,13,CSVPQAGANVLTF,TGCAGCGTCCCGCAAGCTGGGGCCAACGTCCTGACTTTC
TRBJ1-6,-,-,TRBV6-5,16,CASSYRSAVYNSPLHF,TGTGCCAGCAGTTACAGGTCGGCGGTTTATAATTCACCCCTCCACTTT
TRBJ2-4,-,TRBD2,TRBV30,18,CAWKERLARKGAKNIQYF,TGTGCCTGGAAGGAACGACTAGCGAGAAAAGGGGCCAAAAACATTCAGTACTTC
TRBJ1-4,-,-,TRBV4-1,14,CASSQIEDNEKLFF,TGCGCCAGCAGCCAAATTGAAGATAATGAAAAACTGTTTTTT
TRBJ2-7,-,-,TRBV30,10,CAWVEDEQYF,TGTGCCTGGGTGGAGGACGAGCAGTACTTC
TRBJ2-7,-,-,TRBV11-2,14,CASSSPDSRGEQCF,TGTGCCAGCAGCTCCCCGGACTCTCGGGGCGAGCAGTGCTTC
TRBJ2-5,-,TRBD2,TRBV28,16,CASSLGLAGNIETQYF,TGTGCCAGCAGTTTGGGGCTAGCGGGCAATATTGAGACCCAGTACTTC
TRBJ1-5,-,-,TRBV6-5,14,CASSPRERGQPQHF,TGTGCCAGCAGCCCCAGGGAGCGAGGTCAGCCCCAGCATTTT
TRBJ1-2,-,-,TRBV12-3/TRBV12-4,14,CASRKSGRERGYTF,TGTGCCAGCAGAAAATCGGGCCGAGAGCGTGGCTACACCTTC
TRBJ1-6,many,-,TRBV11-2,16,CASSWGRSSYNSPLHF,TGTGCCAGCAGCTGGGGACGGAGCTCCTATAATTCACCCCTCCACTTT
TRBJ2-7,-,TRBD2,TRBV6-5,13,CATSSGTPYEQYF,TGTGCCACCAGTAGCGGGACCCCCTACGAGCAGTACTTC
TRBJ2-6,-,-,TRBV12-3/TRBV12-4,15,CAGSLVGSGASVLTF,TGTGCCGGCAGTTTAGTGGGCTCTGGGGCCAGCGTCCTGACTTTC
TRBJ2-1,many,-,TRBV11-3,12,CASRSLGNEQFF,TGTGCCAGCAGGTCACTAGGAAATGAGCAGTTCTTC
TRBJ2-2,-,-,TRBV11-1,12,CATDGAWGELFF,TGTGCCACCGATGGAGCCTGGGGGGAGCTGTTCTTT
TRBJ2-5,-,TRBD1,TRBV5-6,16,CASSSRTGILQETQYF,TGTGCCAGCAGCTCGAGGACAGGGATTCTCCAAGAGACCCAGTACTTC
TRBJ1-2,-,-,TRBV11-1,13,CVTLGPPNYGYAF,TGTGTCACTCTGGGTCCCCCCAACTATGGCTACGCCTTC
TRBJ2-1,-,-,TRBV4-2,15,CASSQVPEGVNEHFF,TGTGCCAGCAGCCAAGTCCCGGAGGGCGTCAATGAGCACTTCTTC
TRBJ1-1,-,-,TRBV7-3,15,CASSLWGAGKTEAFF,TGTGCTAGCAGCTTGTGGGGTGCAGGGAAGACTGAAGCTTTCTTT
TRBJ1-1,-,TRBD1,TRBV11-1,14,CASIFTGDRLKPFF,TGTGCCAGCATCTTTACGGGGGACAGACTAAAACCTTTCTTT
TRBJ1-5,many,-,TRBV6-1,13,CASSETANQPQHF,TGTGCCAGCAGTGAAACAGCCAATCAGCCCCAGCATTTT
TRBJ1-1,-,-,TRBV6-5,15,CASSQVHTGKAEAFF,TGTGCCAGCAGCCAAGTACACACAGGGAAGGCAGAAGCTTTCTTT
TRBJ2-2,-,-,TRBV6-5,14,CASSYSLAAGELYF,TGTGCCAGCAGTTACTCTTTGGCGGCCGGGGAGCTGTATTTT
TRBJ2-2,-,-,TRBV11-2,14,CASSLDKEHRELLF,TGTGCCAGCAGCTTAGATAAGGAACACCGGGAGTTGCTTTTT
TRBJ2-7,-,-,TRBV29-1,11,CSVTEEYEQYF,TGCAGCGTGACAGAAGAGTACGAGCAGTACTTC
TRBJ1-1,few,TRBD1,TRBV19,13,CASSGTNRGRTFF,TGTGCCAGTAGTGGGACAAACAGGGGCCGGACTTTCTTT
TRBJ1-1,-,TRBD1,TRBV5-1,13,CASSLDRGTEAFF,TGCGCCAGCAGCTTGGACAGGGGGACTGAAGCTTTCTTT
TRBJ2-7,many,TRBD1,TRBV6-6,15,CASTQGARLSYEQYF,TGTGCCAGCACACAGGGGGCACGTCTCTCCTACGAGCAGTACTTC
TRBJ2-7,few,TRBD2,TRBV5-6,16,CASSYRWREMPYEQYF,TGTGCCAGCAGCTACCGTTGGCGGGAGATGCCCTACGAGCAGTACTTC
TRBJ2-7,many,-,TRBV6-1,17,CASSGNVNGAFLYEQYF,TGTGCCAGCAGTGGAAATGTCAATGGGGCCTTCCTTTACGAGCAGTACTTC
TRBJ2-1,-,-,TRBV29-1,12,CSVEKGHNEQLF,TGCAGCGTTGAGAAAGGGCACAATGAGCAGCTCTTC
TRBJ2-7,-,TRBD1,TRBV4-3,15,CTSNQGTGGGYEQYF,TGCACCAGCAACCAAGGCACAGGGGGCGGGTACGAGCAGTACTTC
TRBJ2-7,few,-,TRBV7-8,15,CASSSHRMLSYEQYF,TGTGCCAGCAGCTCCCACCGGATGCTCTCCTACGAGCAGTACTTC
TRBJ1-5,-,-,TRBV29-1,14,CSVVDSGHNQPQHF,TGCAGCGTTGTGGACTCGGGGCACAATCAGCCCCAACATTTT
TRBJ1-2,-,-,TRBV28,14,CASSRTPYTYGYTF,TGTGCCAGCAGTCGAACACCTTATACCTATGGTTACACCTTC
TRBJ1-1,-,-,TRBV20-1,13,CSASLQGWTEAFF,TGCAGTGCTAGTCTCCAGGGTTGGACTGAAGCTTTCTTT
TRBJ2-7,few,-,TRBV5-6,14,CASSLVSGADEQYF,TGTGCCAGCAGCTTGGTATCAGGTGCCGATGAGCAGTACTTC
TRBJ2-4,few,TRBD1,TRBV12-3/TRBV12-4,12,CASGHRGNIQYF,TGTGCCAGCGGCCACAGGGGGAACATTCAGTACTTC
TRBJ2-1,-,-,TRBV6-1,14,CASSEASNGVEQFF,TGTGCCAGCAGTGAAGCAAGTAATGGGGTCGAGCAGTTCTTC
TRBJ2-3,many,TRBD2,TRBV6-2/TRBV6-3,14,CASKVAGATDTQYF,TGTGCCAGCAAAGTAGCGGGAGCCACAGATACGCAGTATTTT
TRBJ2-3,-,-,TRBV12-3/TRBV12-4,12,CASIDPPGTLYF,TGTGCCAGCATCGACCCCCCCGGGACGCTGTATTTT
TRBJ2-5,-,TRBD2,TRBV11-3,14,CASSPGLAGRPLDF,TGTGCCAGCAGCCCAGGACTAGCGGGACGGCCGTTGGACTTC
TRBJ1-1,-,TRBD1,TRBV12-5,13,CVSRQGLNTEAFF,TGTGTTAGTCGACAGGGATTGAACACTGAAGCTTTCTTT
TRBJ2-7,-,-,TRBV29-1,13,CSVVWGRSYEQYF,TGCAGCGTTGTATGGGGACGGTCCTACGAGCAGTACTTC
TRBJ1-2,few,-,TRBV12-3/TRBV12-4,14,CASTHLGADYGYTF,TGTGCCAGCACTCACCTCGGGGCGGACTATGGCTACACCTTC
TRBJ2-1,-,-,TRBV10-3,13,CAIRPTGEDEQFF,TGTGCCATCAGGCCAACGGGGGAGGATGAGCAGTTCTTC